This T cell receptor beta chain was identified in a study of T cell repertoires in cytomegalovirus infection (dated by TCRdb to the late 2010s). The study in broad terms: The peptide stimulations were aimed at well-studied HLA-B-restricted epitopes as well as recently identified HLA-C-restricted CMV epitopes, whose presentation resists viral immunomodulation. Donor HLA type was relevant to the analysis, as public TCR beta signatures indicated carriage of CMV infection together with the matching HLA type. Overall study results and their limits: In the ex vivo response, HLA-C-restricted CMV-specific TCR beta clonotypes were dominant, and in two of eight donors the single most frequent clonotype came from this HLA-C-restricted group. In both this cohort and an independent roughly 330-donor cohort, the cumulative frequency of public TCR beta family members distinguished carriers of CMV infection plus the relevant HLA type.

The run used an Illumina HiSeq 1500. TCRdb ran its own pipeline on the public reads, namely fastp trimming at Q25 and MiXCR clone calling, and kept in-frame beta chains. Each entry merges the rows of one CDR3 protein and shows their most common DNA and genes. This sample holds 900,000 to 950,000 distinct CDR3 sequences; roughly 30% were observed only once. The ten largest clones represent roughly 12% of the sample. This clonotype was found a few times. Its binding antigen is unknown. No quality values exist for individual bases; no much larger clone is one base distant. In light of the paper, this sample's treatment or condition label describes: in vitro stimulation with specific CMV peptide epitopes to enrich CMV-specific T cells. CDR1 DFQATT and CDR2 SNEGSKA were looked up in the germline V gene (reference sequence). Germline trimming amounts to 6 bases on V and 8 bases on J, with 12 as the count of junction bases outside the gene matches. Spanning cysteine to phenylalanine, the CDR3 consists of 13 amino acids. This entry keeps only the CDR3 DNA: 39 bases, framed from base 1.

This sequence originates from a human donor in good health (CMV status not recorded). Some clones in this sample may be carry-over from other donors' samples. The sample here was cultured CD8+ T cells from PBMCs, taken from culture after CMV antigen stimulation. The chain uses TRBV20-1 and TRBJ1-2; 7 of the junction bases match TRBD1. At the DNA level, the sequence is TGCAGTGCCCCCTACAGGGGATTGGAAGGCTACACCTTC. This translates into CSAPYRGLEGYTF.